Each of the 25 T cell receptor beta chains below was sequenced from the same sample in a study of T cell repertoires in cytomegalovirus infection. TCRdb re-called the reads with MiXCR, one entry per CDR3 protein. The table has around 100,000 distinct CDR3 sequences, roughly two fifths seen once. No antigen has been identified for these receptors. This specimen was CD8+ T cells from cultured PBMCs, taken from culture after CMV antigen stimulation. The receptors derive from a human donor in good health (CMV status not recorded). Some clones in this sample may be carry-over from other donors' samples.

This chain uses TRBV2 with TRBJ2-7; no firm D call. Germline assignment: CDR1 SNHLY and CDR2 FYNNEI. The CDR3 extends over 14 amino acids. Between the trimmed V and J ends, which lost 0 bases and 0 bases, there was a span of 6 bases. Written as DNA, the CDR3 is TGTGCCAGCAGTGAAGCCTCTTACTCCTACGAGCAGTACTTC. It yields the protein CASSEASYSYEQYF.

The chain carries TRBV7-6 and TRBJ2-5; 9 nucleotides line up with TRBD2. The germline CDR1 and CDR2 sequences are SGHVS and FNYEAQ. CDR3 length: 16 residues. Trimming removed 3 bases from V and 5 bases from J; junction bases left unmatched: 10. The chain's CDR3 is CASSFRLAGPQETQYF. CDR3 DNA sequence: TGTGCCAGCAGCTTTCGGCTAGCGGGGCCCCAGGAGACCCAGTACTTC.

This clonotype was picked up many times. This chain uses TRBV10-3 with TRBJ1-4; D possibly corresponds to TRBD1 (5 bases). CDR1 is ENHRY and CDR2 is SYGVKD in the germline V gene. The CDR3 contains 16 residues. Trimming removed 5 bases at V and 4 bases at J, with 17 bases between. The CDR3 spells CAISPGEGHFNEKLFF. Written as DNA, the CDR3 is TGTGCCATCAGTCCCGGGGAGGGGCATTTTAATGAAAAACTGTTTTTT.

The sample holds many counts of this clonotype. This chain uses TRBV25-1 with TRBJ2-7; D is possibly TRBD1 or TRBD2 (5 bases each). The V end lost 1 base, the J end lost 7 bases, and 17 bases lay between the germline ends. The germline CDR1 and CDR2 sequences are MGHDK and SYGVNS. The CDR3 runs to 15 residues. The CDR3 sequence: CASSEWGSAAEEQYF. The CDR3 DNA reads TGTGCCAGCAGTGAATGGGGGTCGGCTGCAGAAGAGCAGTACTTC.

This chain joins TRBV2 and TRBJ2-1, with TRBD1 as a possible D gene (6 bases). Looked up from germline, CDR1 is SNHLY and CDR2 is FYNNEI. V was pared by 7 bases and J by 7 bases, with 14 bases between. CDR3 size: 13 residues. CDR3 residues: CASTTGIGNEQFF. Here the CDR3 DNA reads TGTGCCAGCACCACAGGGATCGGGAATGAGCAGTTCTTC.

V gene TRBV7-3 combines with J gene TRBJ1-1; D might be TRBD1 (5 bases). From germline, CDR1 is SGHTA and CDR2 FQGTGA. The V and J ends lost 2 bases and 6 bases respectively, with 19 bases between them. This CDR3 has 16 amino acids. In DNA form, the CDR3 reads TGTGCCAGCAGCTTACGGGGGGGGGGAGTAATGGCTGAAGCTTTCTTT. It encodes CASSLRGGGVMAEAFF.

The rearrangement links TRBV5-6 to TRBJ1-1; D may be TRBD1 (6 bases). V gave up 5 bases and J gave up 0 bases, with 11 bases separating them. The length of the CDR3 is 14 residues. Germline CDR1 reads SGHDT; CDR2 reads YYEEEE. DNA of the CDR3: TGTGCCAGCAGTCGTACAGGGCTGAACACTGAAGCTTTCTTT. This gives the protein CASSRTGLNTEAFF.

The chain combines TRBV6-5 with TRBJ2-2; TRBD1 agrees at 11 bases. CDR1 is MNHEY and CDR2 is SVGAGI in the germline V gene. V lost 6 bases, J lost 7 bases, and 13 bases stayed unmatched. The CDR3 totals 17 residues. Written as DNA, the CDR3 is TGTGCCAGCAGCCCAACCCCGGGACAGGGGGTCAGCGGGGAGCTGTTTTTT. Protein sequence: CASSPTPGQGVSGELFF.

In its sample, this clonotype is medium-sized. This rearrangement joins TRBV7-8 to TRBJ1-1; no firm D call. CDR1 SGHVS and CDR2 FQNEAQ come from the germline V gene. V lost 1 base, J lost 0 bases, and 9 bases lay in between. The CDR3 sequence is 15 residues long. CDR3 sequence (DNA): TGTGCCAGCAGCTTAGACCCGAACATGAACACTGAAGCTTTCTTT. Translating gives CASSLDPNMNTEAFF.

The CDR3 nucleotides are TGTGCCAGCAGTGCCCGGGACAGCACAGATACGCAGTATTTT. This encodes CASSARDSTDTQYF. This sequence joins TRBV11-2 and TRBJ2-3, with D tentatively TRBD1 or TRBD2 (5 bases each). Germline-derived CDR1 and CDR2 are SGHAT and FQNNGV. CDR3 length: 14 amino acids. V lost 6 bases and J lost 0, with 10 bases in between. The complete variable domain, with remaining parts taken from reference TRBV11-2 and TRBJ2-3, reads EAGVAQSPRYKIIEKRQSVAFWCNPISGHATLYWYQQILGQGPKLLIQFQNNGVVDDSQLPKDRFSAERLKGVDSTLKIQPAKLEDSAVYLCASSARDSTDTQYFGPGTRLTVL.

Points on this clonotype: A read error may explain this, as a much larger clone is one base away. The CDR3 does not close with the conserved phenylalanine or tryptophan, likely indicating a read error. CDR3 DNA sequence: TGTGCCAGCAGCTCGAACAGGGGCGACACTGAAGCTTTCTCT. Its protein is CASSSNRGDTEAFS. The chain is built from TRBV7-2 and TRBJ1-1, with 7 bases aligning to TRBD1. CDR1 and CDR2 from the germline V gene are SGHTA and FQGNSA. The V and J ends lost 4 bases and 3 bases, in that order; junction bases with no gene match: 5. CDR3 length: 14 amino acids.

The V call is TRBV7-8, the J call TRBJ1-5; D is ambiguous. Germline assignment: CDR1 SGHVS and CDR2 FQNEAQ. The CDR3 extends over 15 amino acids. V shed 4 bases and J shed 5 bases, with 15 bases lying between them. CDR3 amino acids: CASSSRQFLDQPQHF. In DNA form, the CDR3 reads TGTGCCAGCAGCTCCCGACAATTTTTAGATCAGCCCCAGCATTTT.

V and J are TRBV27 and TRBJ2-5; 10 bases line up with TRBD1. Per the germline V gene, CDR1 is MNHEY and CDR2 is SMNVEV (reference sequence). The CDR3 sequence is 16 residues long. V gave up 5 bases and J gave up 4 bases; unmatched junction bases: 10. Here the CDR3 reads CASSTIGTGVLETQYF. DNA of the CDR3: TGTGCCAGCAGTACCATCGGGACAGGGGTACTAGAGACCCAGTACTTC.

The CDR3 nucleotides are TGTGCCAGCAGCATCTCCGGGACTAGTCGTCGCGCTGGCACAGATACGCAGTATTTT. Translated, it gives CASSISGTSRRAGTDTQYF. V usage is TRBV7-9 and J usage is TRBJ2-3, with 8 positions matching TRBD2. This CDR3 is built from 19 residues. Germline lookup yields CDR1 SEHNR and CDR2 FQNEAQ (reference sequence). The V gene end was trimmed by 5 bases and the J gene end by 1 base; junction bases not matched to a gene: 17.

The chain combines TRBV12-3 or TRBV12-4 with TRBJ2-3; the D is unclear. The CDR3 is 16 residues long. Between the trimmed V and J ends, which lost 3 bases and 0 bases, there was a span of 13 bases. DNA of the CDR3: TGTGCCAGCAGTTTGTTTGGCGGTCCTAGCACAGATACGCAGTATTTT. It encodes CASSLFGGPSTDTQYF.

The chain combines TRBV2 with TRBJ2-6, with D unclear. The germline V gene encodes CDR1 SNHLY and CDR2 FYNNEI. The CDR3 contains 16 residues. V lost 2 bases to trimming and J lost 1 base, with 9 bases between them. The CDR3 reads CASSEYGFSGANVLTF. For the CDR3, the DNA is TGTGCCAGCAGTGAATACGGGTTTTCTGGGGCCAACGTCCTGACTTTC.

The rearrangement joins TRBV6-5 to TRBJ1-6; weak D call: TRBD1 (5 bases). Trimming pared 0 bases from V and 10 bases from J, leaving 16 bases between. This CDR3 comprises 16 residues. Germline V gives CDR1 MNHEY, CDR2 SVGAGI. As DNA, the CDR3 is TGTGCCAGCAGTTACTCGTGGGGGGACCCGACCTCACCCCTCCACTTT. Translation: CASSYSWGDPTSPLHF.

In its sample, this clonotype was seen a few times. This chain connects TRBV28 to TRBJ2-5; weak D call: TRBD1 (7 bases). Trimming pared 7 bases from V and 5 bases from J, leaving 17 bases between. The CDR3 extends over 14 amino acids. Germline loops: CDR1 MDHEN, CDR2 SYDVKM. The DNA of the CDR3 is TGTGCCAGCACCCCGGAGGAGGGACAGGAGACCCAGTACTTC. The encoded protein is CASTPEEGQETQYF. Combining the CDR3 with reference TRBV28 and TRBJ2-5 gives the whole variable domain DVKVTQSSRYLVKRTGEKVFLECVQDMDHENMFWYRQDPGLGLRLIYFSYDVKMKEKGDIPEGYSVSREKKERFSLILESASTNQTSMYLCASTPEEGQETQYFGPGTRLLVL.

This clonotype was recorded a few times. The chain is built from TRBV12-3 or TRBV12-4 and TRBJ2-7, with a tentative D call TRBD2 (5 bases). This CDR3 is built from 14 residues. V was shortened by 1 base and J by 5 bases, with 12 bases between the two germline ends. CDR3 residues: CASSLVPTTHEQYF. As DNA, the CDR3 is TGTGCCAGCAGTTTAGTCCCGACTACCCACGAGCAGTACTTC.

This clonotype was picked up a small number of times. The chain joins TRBV7-9 to TRBJ2-1; TRBD2 matches at 9 bases. After removal of 5 bases from V and 7 bases from J, the junction contained 9 bases not matched to a gene. This CDR3 spans 15 amino acids. Germline V lookup: CDR1 SEHNR, CDR2 FQNEAQ (reference sequence). CDR3 amino acids: CASSDPAGGLNEQFF. In nucleotides, the CDR3 is TGTGCCAGCAGCGACCCAGCGGGGGGCCTTAATGAGCAGTTCTTC.

The genes are TRBV24-1 and TRBJ2-2, with TRBD2 matching over 7 bases. The CDR3 loop spans 17 amino acids. CDR1 and CDR2 from the germline V gene are KGHDR and SFDVKD. Germline trimming cut 0 bases from V and 3 bases from J; bases unmatched to any gene: 6. The CDR3 is CATSDLNGEGHTGELFF. The CDR3 bases are TGTGCCACCAGTGATTTGAACGGGGAGGGACACACCGGGGAGCTGTTTTTT.

The rearrangement links TRBV12-3 or TRBV12-4 to TRBJ1-1; no firm D call. Trimming removed 4 bases at V and 4 bases at J, with 10 bases between. The CDR3 sequence is 13 residues long. CDR3 DNA: TGTGCCAGCAGTTCGGGTCCCGGCACTGAAGCTTTCTTT. Translated: CASSSGPGTEAFF.

The chain joins TRBV4-1 to TRBJ1-6; D not resolved. Germline loops: CDR1 MGHRA, CDR2 YSYEKL. The length of the CDR3 is 17 residues. With 4 bases removed from V and 6 bases from J, the gap between germline ends came to 19 bases. CDR3 residues: CASSPRFPVRANSPLHF. The CDR3, as DNA: TGCGCCAGCAGCCCCCGATTCCCGGTTAGGGCTAATTCACCCCTCCACTTT.

There are a few counts of this clonotype. V and J are TRBV11-1 and TRBJ1-2; 8 nucleotides line up with TRBD1. CDR3 length equals 15 residues. Per the germline V gene, CDR1 is SGHAT and CDR2 is FQDESV (reference sequence). V shed 4 bases and J 3 bases; nucleotides not matched to a gene: 7. CDR3 nucleotides: TGTGCCAGCAGCTCGCTACAGGGGGTTGACTATGGCTACACCTTC. Amino acids: CASSSLQGVDYGYTF. The complete variable domain, with remaining parts taken from reference TRBV11-1 and TRBJ1-2, reads EAEVAQSPRYKITEKSQAVAFWCDPISGHATLYWYRQILGQGPELLVQFQDESVVDDSQLPKDRFSAERLKGVDSTLKIQPAELGDSAMYLCASSSLQGVDYGYTFGSGTRLTVV.

The rearrangement uses TRBV2 and TRBJ2-7, with TRBD2 matching over 13 bases. The CDR3 is 15 amino acids. Germline CDR1 SNHLY, CDR2 FYNNEI. Trimming at V came to 3 bases and at J to 5 bases, leaving 4 bases not matched to a gene. The CDR3 DNA reads as TGTGCCAGCAGTGACACTAGCGGGGGGGCGGACGAGCAGTACTTC. It encodes CASSDTSGGADEQYF.